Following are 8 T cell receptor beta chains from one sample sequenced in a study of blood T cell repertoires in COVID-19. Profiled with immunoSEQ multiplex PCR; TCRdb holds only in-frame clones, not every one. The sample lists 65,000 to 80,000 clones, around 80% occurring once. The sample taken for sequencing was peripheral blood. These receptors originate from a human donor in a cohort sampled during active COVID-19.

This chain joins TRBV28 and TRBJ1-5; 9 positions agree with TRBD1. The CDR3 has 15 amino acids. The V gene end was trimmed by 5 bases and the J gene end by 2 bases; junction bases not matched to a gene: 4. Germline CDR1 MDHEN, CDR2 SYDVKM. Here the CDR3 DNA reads TGTGCCAGCAGTCTGCGGACAGGGGGCAATCAGCCCCAGCATTTT. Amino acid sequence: CASSLRTGGNQPQHF.

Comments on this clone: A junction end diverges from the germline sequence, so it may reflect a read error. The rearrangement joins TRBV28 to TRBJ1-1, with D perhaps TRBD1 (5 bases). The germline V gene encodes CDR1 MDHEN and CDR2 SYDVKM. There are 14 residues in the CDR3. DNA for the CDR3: TGTGCCAGCAGTTTTCCCAGGGTGAAGACTGAAGCTTTCTTT. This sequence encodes CASSFPRVKTEAFF.

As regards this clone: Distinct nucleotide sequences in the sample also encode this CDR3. This chain's CDR3 is CASSSEGWVAGELFF. The CDR3 coding sequence is TGTGCCAGCAGTTCCGAGGGTTGGGTGGCCGGGGAGCTGTTTTTT. This chain joins TRBV27 and TRBJ2-2; TRBD2 is a possible D gene (5 bases). From germline, CDR1 is MNHEY and CDR2 SMNVEV (reference sequence). The CDR3 extends over 15 amino acids. Trimming left V 4 bases short and J 6 bases short, with 15 bases between.

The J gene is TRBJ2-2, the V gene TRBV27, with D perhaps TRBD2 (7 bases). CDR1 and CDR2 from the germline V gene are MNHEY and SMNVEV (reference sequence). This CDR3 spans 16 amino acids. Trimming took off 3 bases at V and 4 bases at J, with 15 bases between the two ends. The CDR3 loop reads CASSFGGGRVTGELFF. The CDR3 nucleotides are TGTGCCAGCAGTTTTGGGGGGGGGCGTGTCACCGGGGAGCTGTTTTTT.

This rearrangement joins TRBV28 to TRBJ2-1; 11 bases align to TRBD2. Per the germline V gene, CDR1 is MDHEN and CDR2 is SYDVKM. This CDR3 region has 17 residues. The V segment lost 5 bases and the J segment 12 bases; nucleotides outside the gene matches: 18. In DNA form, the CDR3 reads TGTGCCAGCAGTCCGGGAACTAGCGGGGGATTGACTTCGGGGCAGTTCTTC. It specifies CASSPGTSGGLTSGQFF.

The CDR3 loop is CASSLLTSGGITDTQYF. The CDR3 DNA reads TGTGCCAGCAGCCTTCTCACTAGCGGGGGGATCACAGATACGCAGTATTTT. The chain couples TRBV7-6 to TRBJ2-3; 12 bases align to TRBD2. Per the germline V gene, CDR1 is SGHVS and CDR2 is FNYEAQ. J gave up 2 bases and V 5 bases, and 8 bases lay outside the gene matches. The CDR3 loop spans 17 amino acids. Combining the CDR3 with reference TRBV7-6 and TRBJ2-3 gives the whole variable domain GAGVSQSPRYKVTKRGQDVALRCDPISGHVSLYWYRQALGQGPEFLTYFNYEAQQDKSGLPNDRFSAERPEGSISTLTIQRTEQRDSAMYRCASSLLTSGGITDTQYFGPGTRLTVL.

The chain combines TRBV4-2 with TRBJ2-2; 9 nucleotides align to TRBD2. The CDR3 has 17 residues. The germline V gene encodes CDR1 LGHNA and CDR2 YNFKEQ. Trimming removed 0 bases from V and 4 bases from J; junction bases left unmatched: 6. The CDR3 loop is CASSQDQLAGSTGELFF. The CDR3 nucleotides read TGTGCCAGCAGCCAAGATCAGCTAGCGGGGTCCACCGGGGAGCTGTTTTTT.

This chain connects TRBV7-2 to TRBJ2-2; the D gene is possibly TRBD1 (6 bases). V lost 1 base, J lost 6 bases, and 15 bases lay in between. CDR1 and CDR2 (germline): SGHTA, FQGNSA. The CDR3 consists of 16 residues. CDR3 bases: TGTGCCAGCAGCTTAGTGGGCAGGGGAATCGCCGGGGAGCTGTTTTTT. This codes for CASSLVGRGIAGELFF.